Shown below are 24 T cell receptor beta chains from a single sample sequenced in a study of blood T cells in healthy people across ages. The use of a sample-barcoded 5' primer and a J-beta primer mix characterized a second PCR of roughly 6 to 12 cycles. TCRdb re-called the 5' RACE reads through MiXCR, storing one row per CDR3 protein. The data contain 1.4 million or so distinct CDR3 sequences, around 40% of them seen just once; the ten biggest clones take up over 3.5%. Sequencing was performed on blood. The origin of the receptors is a woman aged 18-30 years in good health.

The genes are TRBV4-3 and TRBJ2-5; D may be TRBD2 (7 bases). The ends were cut back, 0 bases at V and 2 bases at J, with 16 bases in the middle. This CDR3 has 17 residues. Germline CDR1 is LGHNA and CDR2 is YSLEER. CDR3 nucleotides: TGCGCCAGCAGCCAAGATTGGGTGGGGGGGCGACAAGAGACCCAGTACTTC. Translation: CASSQDWVGGRQETQYF.

This clonotype was seen repeatedly, ten times or more. CDR3: CATSRDPGTDTQYF. CDR3 nucleotides: TGTGCCACCAGCAGAGATCCAGGGACAGATACGCAGTATTTT. The chain couples TRBV15 to TRBJ2-3, with a possible D match to TRBD1 (5 bases). This CDR3 spans 14 amino acids. V was pared by 0 bases and J by 3 bases, with 7 bases between. Germline CDR1 reads LNHNV; CDR2 reads YYDKDF (reference sequence).

This sequence joins TRBV20-1 and TRBJ1-6, with no clear D. Trimming pared 2 bases from V and 8 bases from J, leaving 16 bases between. CDR1 DFQATT and CDR2 SNEGSKA come from the germline V gene (reference sequence). The CDR3 runs 15 residues. In DNA form, the CDR3 reads TGCAGTGCTAGACAGAGCGGCGCTTCGTATTCACCCCTCCACTTT. As protein: CSARQSGASYSPLHF.

This rearrangement joins TRBV12-3 or TRBV12-4 to TRBJ1-3, with 9 bases lining up with TRBD1. This CDR3 is built from 15 residues. Unmatched junction bases numbered 3, after V lost 2 bases and J lost 4 bases. In DNA form, the CDR3 reads TGTGCCAGCAGTTTAAGGGACAGGGTCGGAAACACCATATATTTT. This sequence encodes CASSLRDRVGNTIYF.

This clonotype was detected only a few times. The V call is TRBV20-1, the J call TRBJ2-5; 12 nucleotides align to TRBD2. This CDR3 has 14 residues. The junction had 7 bases not matched to a gene; V was cut back by 6 bases and J by 5 bases. CDR1 and CDR2 (germline): DFQATT, SNEGSKA (reference sequence). The CDR3 spells CSASLAGGHETQYF. CDR3 DNA: TGCAGTGCCTCGCTAGCGGGGGGGCATGAGACCCAGTACTTC.

The V and J genes are TRBV5-6 and TRBJ1-5; D call uncertain. V was pared by 5 bases and J by 11 bases, with 20 bases between. Germline assignment: CDR1 SGHDT and CDR2 YYEEEE. The CDR3 loop spans 14 amino acids. The CDR3 DNA is TGTGCCAGCAGAGGGCTGGTGAGTCCCTCGACCCAGCATTTT. As protein: CASRGLVSPSTQHF.

This clonotype was recorded many times. The chain has TRBV27 and TRBJ2-7; TRBD1 might be the D (6 bases). The CDR3 has 15 residues. From germline, CDR1 is MNHEY and CDR2 SMNVEV (reference sequence). Trimming cost V 3 bases and J 0 bases, with 12 bases left between them. This CDR3 is CASSFSTGVSYEQYF. The CDR3 DNA follows: TGTGCCAGCAGTTTTTCGACAGGTGTCTCCTACGAGCAGTACTTC.

The CDR3 nucleotides read TGTGCCAGCAGCTTTGGCAGGGCCGTAGGTCAGCCCCAGCATTTT. Translating it yields CASSFGRAVGQPQHF. The chain is built from TRBV7-2 and TRBJ1-5, with D maybe TRBD1 (5 bases). Trimming shortened V by 3 bases and J by 6 bases, and 15 bases separated the two germline ends. The germline V gene encodes CDR1 SGHTA and CDR2 FQGNSA. CDR3 size: 15 residues.

This clonotype appeared a single time. The chain recombines TRBV12-3 or TRBV12-4 with TRBJ1-5, with D possibly TRBD1 on 5 matching bases. The V and J ends lost 6 bases and 7 bases respectively, with 16 bases between them. This CDR3 comprises 14 residues. The CDR3 loop reads CASSKTALGQPQHF. The CDR3 bases are TGTGCCAGCAGCAAGACAGCTCTCGGGCAGCCCCAGCATTTT.

The sample holds a few counts of this clonotype. The chain employs TRBV14 and TRBJ2-5; 8 nucleotides align to TRBD2. CDR1 and CDR2 from the germline V gene are SGHDN and FVKESK. The CDR3 contains 14 residues. The ends lost 4 bases at V and 2 bases at J; junction bases unmatched: 3. The CDR3 DNA follows: TGTGCCAGCAGCCGTAGCGGGGTACAAGAGACCCAGTACTTC. Amino acids: CASSRSGVQETQYF.

CDR3 sequence (DNA): TGTGCCAGCAGTCCGAGGACTAGCGGGAGGCGCGAGCAGTACTTC. Translating it yields CASSPRTSGRREQYF. The rearrangement links TRBV12-3 or TRBV12-4 to TRBJ2-7; 14 bases map to TRBD2. The CDR3 loop spans 15 amino acids. V trimming: 5 bases; J trimming: 6 bases; junction bases outside the gene matches: 6.

The CDR3 bases are TGCAGTGCGGGGACAGGGTTGAGGGTCAAAAACATTCAGTACTTC. Its protein is CSAGTGLRVKNIQYF. The rearrangement links TRBV20-1 to TRBJ2-4, with 9 bases lining up with TRBD1. The CDR3 has 15 amino acids. From germline, CDR1 is DFQATT and CDR2 SNEGSKA (reference sequence). With 6 bases clipped from V and 3 bases from J, the junction kept 9 bases outside the gene matches.

The genes are TRBV20-1 and TRBJ2-3; 7 nucleotides line up with TRBD1. This CDR3 contains 15 residues. J was trimmed by 3 bases and V by 5 bases; bases with no gene match: 11. CDR1 DFQATT and CDR2 SNEGSKA come from the germline V gene (reference sequence). CDR3 protein: CSASGTAPSTDTQYF. For the CDR3, the DNA is TGCAGTGCTTCCGGGACAGCTCCTAGTACAGATACGCAGTATTTT.

The chain is built from TRBV29-1 and TRBJ1-1; TRBD1 might be the D (6 bases). Germline values: CDR1 SQVTM, CDR2 ANQGSEA. The CDR3 runs 15 residues. V lost 5 bases, J lost 4 bases, and 20 bases lay in between. The CDR3 coding sequence is TGCAGCGTTAAAGGAGCGGGGGGCGCCGGCACTGAAGCTTTCTTT. Amino acids: CSVKGAGGAGTEAFF.

This clonotype was picked up a small number of times. The chain has TRBV20-1 and TRBJ1-2; D gene ambiguous. The germline gives CDR1 DFQATT, CDR2 SNEGSKA (reference sequence). This CDR3 region has 14 residues. The germline V and J ends were trimmed by 1 base and 0 bases, with 9 bases remaining between them. CDR3 protein: CSARGVSPNYGYTF. The CDR3 nucleotides are TGCAGTGCTAGAGGCGTGTCGCCTAACTATGGCTACACCTTC.

CDR3 loop: CASSQARSYNEQYF. The CDR3 coding sequence is TGTGCCAGCAGCCAAGCGAGGTCCTACAATGAGCAGTACTTC. The rearrangement joins TRBV3-1 to TRBJ2-1; D not resolved. The J call may be incorrect, as the DNA end agrees better with TRBJ2-7. The CDR3 length is 14 residues. From germline, CDR1 is LGHDT and CDR2 YNNKEL (reference sequence).

The chain uses TRBV2 and TRBJ2-7; D uncertain. Trimming removed 2 bases from V and 0 bases from J, with 11 bases in between. The V gene's germline CDR1 is SNHLY and CDR2 FYNNEI. The CDR3 covers 15 residues. CDR3 sequence reads: CASSEMPLFSYEQYF. CDR3 in DNA: TGTGCCAGCAGTGAAATGCCGCTTTTCTCCTACGAGCAGTACTTC.

The V gene is TRBV19, the J gene TRBJ1-1; no reliable D call. V was clipped by 3 bases and J by 2 bases, with 7 bases between them. CDR1 and CDR2 (germline): LNHDA, SQIVND (reference sequence). The CDR3 contains 13 residues. This CDR3 is CASSMDINTEAFF. In nucleotides, the CDR3 is TGTGCCAGTAGTATGGATATTAACACTGAAGCTTTCTTT.

J is TRBJ1-1 and V is TRBV27; D is undetermined. The CDR3 covers 15 residues. Per the germline V gene, CDR1 is MNHEY and CDR2 is SMNVEV (reference sequence). The V gene lost 0 bases and the J gene lost 4 bases, with 12 bases spanning the gap. This CDR3 is CASSLSHSLRTEAFF. The CDR3 DNA follows: TGTGCCAGCAGTTTATCCCATAGTTTACGCACTGAAGCTTTCTTT.

This clonotype was observed a few times. The CDR3 loop is CASSINSQGEQFF. In DNA, the CDR3 is TGTGCCAGCAGCATAAACTCCCAGGGTGAGCAGTTCTTC. This sequence joins TRBV7-2 and TRBJ2-1; possibly TRBD1 for D (5 bases). Germline V CDR1 and CDR2: SGHTA, FQGNSA. The CDR3 length is 13 residues. V shed 5 bases and J shed 9 bases, with 14 bases lying between them.

This clonotype was detected a few times. V and J are TRBV7-2 and TRBJ1-5; D not certain. Looked up from germline, CDR1 is SGHTA and CDR2 is FQGNSA. The CDR3 length is 13 residues. V lost 1 base to trimming and J lost 11 bases, with 12 bases between them. CDR3 coding DNA: TGTGCCAGCAGCTTAGGAGGCACCCCAACCCAGCATTTT. Amino acid sequence: CASSLGGTPTQHF.

In its sample, this clonotype was seen a few times. This chain uses TRBV7-3 with TRBJ1-1, with D possibly TRBD1 on 5 matching bases. Looked up from germline, CDR1 is SGHTA and CDR2 is FQGTGA. The CDR3 contains 18 residues. V was clipped by 1 base and J by 1 base, with 19 bases between them. The CDR3 bases are TGTGCCAGCAGCTTAATGGGGCAGGGCCAGCAGGGGAACACTGAAGCTTTCTTT. It is translated as CASSLMGQGQQGNTEAFF.

The chain couples TRBV29-1 to TRBJ2-5; 10 bases fit TRBD1. The V gene's germline CDR1 is SQVTM and CDR2 ANQGSEA. The V gene end was trimmed by 7 bases and the J gene end by 12 bases; junction bases not matched to a gene: 8. CDR3 length: 11 residues. The CDR3 DNA is TGCAGCGGTGACACCGGGACAGGGGAGTACTTC. Protein: CSGDTGTGEYF.

This clonotype was seen only a few times. V and J are TRBV4-1 and TRBJ2-1; D is possibly TRBD2 (5 bases). V lost 1 base, J lost 7 bases, and 11 bases lay in between. The germline gives CDR1 MGHRA, CDR2 YSYEKL. The CDR3 runs to 14 residues. This chain's CDR3 is CASSQALGRNEQFF. The CDR3 region has the DNA TGCGCCAGCAGCCAAGCACTAGGGAGAAATGAGCAGTTCTTC.